Below, one T cell receptor (beta chain) is given with its context. The data were taken from a study of T cell changes during pregnancy in multiple sclerosis. This table comes from immunoSEQ multiplex PCR, and its TCRdb copy is limited to in-frame clones, with some not included. Altogether about 69,000 clones are present, around 92% being singletons, with the ten largest covering roughly 1.9%. CDR3 length equals 15 residues. The germline V and J ends were trimmed by 0 bases and 3 bases, with 14 bases remaining between them. In germline, CDR1 is GTSNPN, CDR2 SVGIG (reference sequence). This rearrangement joins TRBV30 to TRBJ2-5; TRBD1 might be the D (5 bases). The TCR sequence derives from a female donor in good health, enrolled as a control in a pregnancy study. Material: peripheral blood, obtained in the third trimester of pregnancy. The CDR3 nucleotides read TGTGCCTGGAGTGTAGGTGGGGCGCAGAAAGAGACCCAGTACTTC. It encodes CAWSVGGAQKETQYF.